The T cell receptor (beta chain) described here comes from a study of Graves' ophthalmopathy and Graves' hyperthyroidism. Study-level background: Peripheral blood was gathered at first diagnosis, ahead of any treatment whatsoever. Study results and caveats: Using a 13-signature model, the authors split ophthalmopathy from stable hyperthyroidism, with roughly 88% sensitivity and 81.08% specificity.

Hyperthyroidism patients, all newly diagnosed, had under 2 months' duration and ages of 18 to 65. Trimming took 7 bases from V and 6 from J, leaving 18 bases between them. The length of the CDR3 is 14 residues. Germline CDR1 reads MNHEY; CDR2 reads SVGEGT. CDR3 regions of TCR beta were amplified from RNA transcripts. HTBI primers were employed in first-round RT-PCR, then a second-round multiplex PCR followed. TCRdb passed the multiplex PCR reads through MiXCR, listing each CDR3 protein once. The table records around 400,000 distinct CDR3 sequences, around 21% of them present only once. This clonotype has a count of ten or more. What it recognizes is unknown.

The sequence was collected from a woman between 18 and 29 years old with stable Graves' hyperthyroidism. The rearrangement joins TRBV6-2 or TRBV6-3 to TRBJ1-1, with D perhaps matching TRBD1 (5 bases). Source material: peripheral blood. In nucleotides, the CDR3 is TGTGCCAGCACCCCGCGAGCGGGGCGCCCTGAAGCTTTCTTT. This gives the protein CASTPRAGRPEAFF.